This T cell receptor beta chain was sequenced for a study of blood T cell repertoires in COVID-19 (dated by TCRdb to the early 2020s). Describing the broader study: The collaborator samples originated in the United States, Italy and Spain and spanned the acute and convalescent phases of COVID-19. The prospective study material was composed of cDNA or gDNA derived from T cells, B-cell-depleted T cells, or PBMCs. Subjects who had been exposed to COVID-19, were actively infected with it, or had recovered from it provided the deeply sampled blood TCRbeta repertoires that made up the dataset. The repertoires were made available in a free public database intended to serve as a resource for research on the immune response to SARS-CoV-2. Samples came from the ongoing ImmuneRACE study (first 160 participants) plus 1,254 subjects from 6 global collaborators. A de-identified subject ID, COVID-19 status, age in years and sex were almost always included in the sample metadata. Where available, HLA class I and class II types were obtained from metadata supplied by the sample provider rather than from assay-based typing.

TCRbeta CDR3 regions were amplified from genomic DNA using the immunoSEQ Assay, a bias-controlled multiplex PCR. In the authors' own workflow: The number of nucleated cells in each sample was estimated from the amplification of reference gene primers within the assay. To quantify the absolute abundance of each unique TCRbeta CDR3 rearrangement, sequence reads were collapsed and filtered. For each sample, productive Simpson clonality was calculated as the square root of Simpson's diversity index across productive rearrangements. TCRdb re-hosts the immuneACCESS table, in-frame sequences only. Its copies lack some clones; in the studies checked, an unresolved V gene accounts for under half of them, and the cause for the rest is not known. V and J calls and clone size come straight from that table; D and trimming were deduced from the DNA. This sample gives approximately 260,000 clones in total; roughly nine tenths of them show up just once. Of the sample, just over 7% falls within the top ten clones.

V is cut by 0 bases and J by 6 bases, and the space between the germline ends is 15 bases. From cysteine to phenylalanine, the CDR3 is 15 amino acids long. Of all the DNA, just the CDR3 is kept, 45 bases in frame from base 1. From the germline V gene (reference sequence), CDR1 is SGHNT and CDR2 is YYREEE. This clone was observed a handful of times. Its antigen is not yet known. Within one base of it there is no much larger clone, and no base qualities were kept. Samples from volunteer blood donors who had recovered from COVID-19 were contributed by a second Seattle source. Each collaborating institution followed its own protocols to collect whole blood in K2EDTA tubes. For TCRbeta analysis, collaborators shipped samples as frozen whole blood, isolated PBMCs, or DNA extracted from either of those sample types. Results and caveats for the whole study, not just this receptor: Clinical and demographic metadata were provided uncurated, with the amount varying by source and participant.

The sequence is built from TRBV5-4 and TRBJ2-5; a tentative D call is TRBD1 (6 bases match). The receptor comes from a man aged 60 to 75 who had recovered from COVID-19. Sequenced material: peripheral blood. Here is the DNA: TGTGCCAGCAGCTTGGGGGGGCCCCAAGGGAAGACCCAGTACTTC. Its translation reads: CASSLGGPQGKTQYF.